This T cell receptor (beta chain) was identified in a study of blood T cell repertoires in COVID-19 (dated by TCRdb to the early 2020s). General notes on the study: The collaborator samples originated in the United States, Italy and Spain and spanned the acute and convalescent phases of COVID-19. Deeply sampled blood TCRbeta repertoires from subjects exposed to, actively infected with, or recovered from COVID-19 were included in the dataset. Where HLA class I and class II types were available, the types were taken from metadata supplied by the sample provider, not from assay-based typing. The repertoires were made available in a free public database intended to serve as a resource for research on the immune response to SARS-CoV-2. Sample metadata almost always included a de-identified subject ID, COVID-19 status, age in years and sex. Samples were obtained from the ongoing ImmuneRACE study (first 160 participants) and from over 1,000 subjects provided by 6 global collaborators. The material from the prospective study consisted of cDNA or gDNA derived from T cells, B-cell-depleted T cells, or PBMCs.

On this clone: Its antigen remains undetermined. Base qualities were left out, and no much larger clone turns up one base away.

The paper as a whole reports these results and caveats: Clinical and demographic metadata were provided uncurated, with the amount varying by source and participant.

The germline V gene gives CDR1 as SQVTM and CDR2 as ANQGSEA. The CDR3 runs 19 amino acids, cysteine and phenylalanine included. The only DNA kept is the CDR3, 57 bases in frame from the first base. Trimming takes 0 bases off V and 3 bases off J; junction bases not matched to a gene: 14. Each collaborating institution followed its own protocols to collect whole blood in K2EDTA tubes. For TCRbeta analysis, collaborators shipped samples in one of three forms: frozen whole blood, isolated PBMCs, or DNA extracted from either of those sample types. TCRbeta CDR3 regions were amplified from genomic DNA using the immunoSEQ Assay, a bias-controlled multiplex PCR. The published analysis was carried out like this. The number of nucleated cells in each sample was estimated from the amplification of reference gene primers within the assay. Sequence reads were collapsed and filtered to measure the absolute abundance of every unique TCRbeta CDR3 rearrangement. For each sample, productive Simpson clonality was calculated as the square root of Simpson's diversity index over productive rearrangements. The table comes from immuneACCESS by way of TCRdb, which keeps in-frame sequences with V and J called. Part of the clones is missing from these tables; in studies checked, under half for an unresolved V gene and the rest for unknown reasons. V and J calls and clone size are given by that table; D and trimming were obtained from the DNA. The sample table shows some 100,000 clones, and roughly 79% are seen once. Jointly, the top ten make up about 15% of the sample.

This chain is built from TRBV29-1 and TRBJ2-5; TRBD2 aligns with 12 central bases. The TCR comes from a human donor in a cohort sampled during active COVID-19. The specimen was peripheral blood. The sequenced DNA: TGCAGCGTTGAAGATGAAACAGTCACACTAGCGGGAGGAGAAGAGACCCAGTACTTC. This translates into CSVEDETVTLAGGEETQYF.